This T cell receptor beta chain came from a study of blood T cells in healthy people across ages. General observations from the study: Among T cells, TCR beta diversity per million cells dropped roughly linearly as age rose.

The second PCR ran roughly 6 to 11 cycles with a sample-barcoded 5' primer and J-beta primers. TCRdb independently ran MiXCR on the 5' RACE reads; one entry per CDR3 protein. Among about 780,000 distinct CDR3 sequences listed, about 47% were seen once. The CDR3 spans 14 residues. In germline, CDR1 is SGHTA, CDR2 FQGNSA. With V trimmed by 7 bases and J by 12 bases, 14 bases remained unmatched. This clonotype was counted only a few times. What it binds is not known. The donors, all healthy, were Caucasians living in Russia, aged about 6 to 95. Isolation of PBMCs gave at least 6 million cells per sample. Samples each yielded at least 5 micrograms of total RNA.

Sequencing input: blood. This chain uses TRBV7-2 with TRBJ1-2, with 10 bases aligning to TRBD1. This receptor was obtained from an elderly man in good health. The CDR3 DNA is TGTGCCAGCATTCGAACTGCGGGACAGGGGAGTCACACCTTC. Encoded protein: CASIRTAGQGSHTF.